This T cell receptor beta chain was identified in a study of blood T cell repertoires in COVID-19. Across the whole study: T cells, B-cell-depleted T cells, or PBMCs supplied cDNA or gDNA.

Everyone who took part was roughly 18 to 95 years old, and they came from 24 US areas. Participant reports of clinical history set cohort assignment. This CDR3 has 13 residues. The V and J ends lost 5 bases and 7 bases respectively, with 10 bases between them. CDR1 is KGHDR, CDR2 SFDVKD, per germline. Original data processing: Reference gene primer amplification gave nucleated cell count estimates. Profiled with immunoSEQ multiplex PCR; TCRdb holds only in-frame clones, not every one. From that table come the V and J calls and clone size; the DNA was used to work out D and trimming. The sample lists roughly 220,000 clones; around 82% were seen once.

The clonotype was recovered from a man aged 25-45 years with acute COVID-19. Sequencing was done on a sample of PBMCs or T cells enriched from blood (not recorded which). The chain links TRBV24-1 to TRBJ2-2; tentative D call: TRBD2 (5 bases). CDR3 nucleotide sequence: TGTGCCACCAGTGTGCGAGGGAGCGGGGAGCTGTTTTTT. It specifies CATSVRGSGELFF.